The T cell receptor (beta chain) under discussion was sequenced for a study of blood T cell repertoires in COVID-19. The overall study: PBMCs, B-cell-depleted T cells, or T cells provided the cDNA or gDNA that made up the material.

Participants spanned ages about 18 to 100 years and resided in roughly 26 US areas. This clone was counted a few times. Original data processing: By means of reference gene primer amplification, nucleated cell counts were estimated. Using immunoSEQ multiplex PCR, the repertoire was profiled, and TCRdb retains in-frame clones only, with some absent. The V and J calls and clone size come from that table; D and trimming were worked out from the DNA. The sample lists approximately 170,000 clones, approximately 80% occurring once. CDR3 length equals 15 residues. The germline gives CDR1 LGHNA, CDR2 YNFKEQ. Unmatched junction bases numbered 7, after V lost 1 base and J lost 7 bases.

The specimen was PBMCs or T cells enriched from blood (not recorded which). The rearrangement joins TRBV4-2 to TRBJ1-2; the match to TRBD1 covers 9 bases. The receptor was isolated from a man aged 40-50 years who had recovered from COVID-19. The CDR3 DNA sequence: TGTGCCAGCAGCCAAGGGACAGGGGATTCCGGTGGCTACACCTTC. Protein sequence: CASSQGTGDSGGYTF.